This T cell receptor beta chain was captured by sequencing in a study of shared clonotypes between healthy human individuals. Study findings and constraints: Lower generation probabilities were found for non-shared clonotypes than for those shared by all four donors.

Details on this clone: Its matching antigen is unknown.

The CDR3 sequence is 14 residues long. Germline V gene lookup returns CDR1 MNHEY and CDR2 SVGAGI. V was trimmed by 2 bases and J by 1 base, leaving 9 bases between them. Sequencing was performed with immunoSEQ multiplex PCR; in TCRdb, only in-frame clones are kept and a portion is missing. The sample carries approximately 2,000,000 clones, 85% to 95% recorded once. Splitting of CD4+ cells produced CD45RA+ naive and CD45RA-negative memory subsets. This clonotype originated in a man between 18 and 29 years old in good health. Some clones in this sample may be carry-over from other donors' samples. The sequencing input was naive CD4+ T cells from PBMCs. Indicated subset: CD45RA+ positively selected. The chain recombines TRBV6-5 with TRBJ2-7, with D perhaps given as TRBD1 or TRBD2 (6 bases each). CDR3 loop: CASSYGGPSYEQYF. CDR3 nucleotides: TGTGCCAGCAGTTACGGGGGGCCTTCCTACGAGCAGTACTTC.